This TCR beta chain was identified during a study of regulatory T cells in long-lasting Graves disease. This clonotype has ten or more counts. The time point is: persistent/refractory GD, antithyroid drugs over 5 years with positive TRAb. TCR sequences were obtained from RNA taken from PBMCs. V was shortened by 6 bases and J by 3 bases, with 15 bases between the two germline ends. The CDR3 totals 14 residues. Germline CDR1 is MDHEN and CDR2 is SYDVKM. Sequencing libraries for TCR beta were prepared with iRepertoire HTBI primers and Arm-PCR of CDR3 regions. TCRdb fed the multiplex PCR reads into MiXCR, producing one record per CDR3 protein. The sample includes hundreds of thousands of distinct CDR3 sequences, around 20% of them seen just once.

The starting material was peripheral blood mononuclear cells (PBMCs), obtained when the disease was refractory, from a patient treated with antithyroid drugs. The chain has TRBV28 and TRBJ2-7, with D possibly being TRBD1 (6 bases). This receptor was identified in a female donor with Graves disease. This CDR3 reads CASSHRQDLYEQYF. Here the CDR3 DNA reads TGTGCCAGCAGCCACCGACAGGATCTCTACGAGCAGTACTTC.